One sample yielded the 23 T cell receptor beta chains listed below, sequenced in a study of T-cell memory formation after mild COVID-19. TCRdb ran MiXCR on the 5' RACE reads and lists one entry per CDR3 protein. The sample contains about 340,000 distinct CDR3 sequences, roughly an eighth of which appear only once. The sequencing sample was made of PBMCs or a T cell subset sorted from them (not recorded which). These receptors came from a man in his late teens or twenties who had mild COVID-19 (a few samples of this study predate the infection). Cell type and time point are not known.

This chain links TRBV6-5 with TRBJ2-3; D remains unclear. Per the germline V gene, CDR1 is MNHEY and CDR2 is SVGAGI. This CDR3 is 14 amino acids long. V was trimmed by 1 base and J by 2 bases, leaving 7 bases between them. As DNA, the CDR3 is TGTGCCAGCAGTTACTTTGGCCTCACAGATACGCAGTATTTT. As protein: CASSYFGLTDTQYF.

This chain links TRBV20-1 with TRBJ1-1; D unclear. V dropped 0 bases and J dropped 5 bases, with 7 bases sitting between them. The CDR3 extends over 12 amino acids. Germline CDR1 and CDR2: DFQATT and SNEGSKA (reference sequence). The CDR3 DNA sequence: TGCAGTGCTAGAGATAGTGGTACTGAAGCTTTCTTT. Protein sequence: CSARDSGTEAFF.

The chain links TRBV5-1 to TRBJ1-2; 8 nucleotides align to TRBD1. The CDR3 runs to 15 residues. The germline CDR1 and CDR2 sequences are SGHRS and YFSETQ. V lost 4 bases to trimming and J lost 8 bases; unmatched junction nucleotides: 13. The CDR3 sequence: CASSPSGQEGLGYTF. The DNA of the CDR3 is TGCGCCAGCAGCCCCTCGGGACAGGAGGGACTGGGCTACACCTTC.

This clonotype came up once. In DNA, the CDR3 is TGCAGCGTTACCGGGACAGGAGATACGCAGTATTTT. Translation: CSVTGTGDTQYF. The J gene is TRBJ2-3, the V gene TRBV29-1; 8 bases align to TRBD1. The germline V gene encodes CDR1 SQVTM and CDR2 ANQGSEA. The CDR3 runs to 12 residues. Trimming took 5 bases from V and 5 from J; bases not matched to a gene: 3.

This clonotype was picked up a small number of times. The gene calls are TRBV4-2 and TRBJ1-2; perhaps TRBD1 as D (6 bases). Germline lookup yields CDR1 LGHNA and CDR2 YNFKEQ. The CDR3 has 12 amino acids. V lost 0 bases and J 8 bases, leaving 7 bases between the germline ends. CDR3 DNA: TGTGCCAGCAGCCAAGACGACAGGGGCTACACCTTC. Translation: CASSQDDRGYTF.

There are many counts of this clonotype. CDR3 DNA sequence: TGTGCCAGCAGCCAAGTCGGACAGGGGTTCGCCTACGAGCAGTACTTC. Protein sequence: CASSQVGQGFAYEQYF. J is TRBJ2-7 and V is TRBV4-2; 9 bases match TRBD1. Germline V gene data show CDR1 as LGHNA and CDR2 as YNFKEQ. The V gene end was trimmed by 1 base and the J gene end by 2 bases; junction bases not matched to a gene: 6. This CDR3 contains 16 residues.

V is TRBV13 and J is TRBJ2-6; D call uncertain. The V gene's germline CDR1 is PRHDT and CDR2 FYEKMQ (reference sequence). Trimming shortened V by 0 bases and J by 4 bases, and 7 bases separated the two germline ends. The CDR3 sequence is 15 residues long. The CDR3 DNA is TGTGCCAGCAGCTTAGGCCTCGGAGGGGCCAACGTCCTGACTTTC. It is translated as CASSLGLGGANVLTF. Based on the CDR3 plus reference TRBV13 and TRBJ2-6, the full variable domain is AAGVIQSPRHLIKEKRETATLKCYPIPRHDTVYWYQQGPGQDPQFLISFYEKMQSDKGSIPDRFSAQQFSDYHSELNMSSLELGDSALYFCASSLGLGGANVLTFGAGSRLTVL.

This clonotype showed up just a few times. V is TRBV7-2 and J is TRBJ1-3; perhaps TRBD1 as D (5 bases). Germline V CDR1 and CDR2: SGHTA, FQGNSA. The CDR3 loop spans 15 amino acids. Trimming removed 5 bases at V and 1 base at J, with 12 bases between. In DNA form, the CDR3 reads TGTGCCAGCAGCCCCAGGGTCAGATCTGGAAACACCATATATTTT. It specifies CASSPRVRSGNTIYF. Variable domain in full (rest from reference TRBV7-2 and TRBJ1-3): GAGVSQSPSNKVTEKGKDVELRCDPISGHTALYWYRQSLGQGLEFLIYFQGNSAPDKSGLPSDRFSAERTGGSVSTLTIQRTQQEDSAVYLCASSPRVRSGNTIYFGEGSWLTVV.

This sequence joins TRBV7-2 and TRBJ2-1; tentative D call: TRBD2 (5 bases). The CDR3 length is 14 residues. V gave up 3 bases and J gave up 8 bases, with 14 bases separating them. Looked up from germline, CDR1 is SGHTA and CDR2 is FQGNSA. The CDR3 bases are TGTGCCAGCAGCTTGAATTGGGCGGGCGATGAGCAGTTCTTC. Translated: CASSLNWAGDEQFF.

This clonotype has a handful of counts. The CDR3 region is CASSLVGVPARLGELFF. DNA of the CDR3: TGCGCCAGCAGCTTGGTGGGGGTCCCAGCCCGACTCGGGGAGCTGTTTTTT. The chain joins TRBV5-1 to TRBJ2-2, with D perhaps given as TRBD1 or TRBD2 (5 bases each). Germline V gives CDR1 SGHRS, CDR2 YFSETQ. Trimming took 0 bases from V and 7 from J, leaving 19 bases between them. The CDR3 runs to 17 residues.

This clonotype appeared once. The V call is TRBV6-2 or TRBV6-3, the J call TRBJ2-4; D remains ambiguous. The germline V gene has CDR1 MNHEY and CDR2 SVGEGT. Trimming took off 2 bases at V and 0 bases at J, with 11 bases between the two ends. CDR3 size: 16 residues. DNA for the CDR3: TGTGCCAGCAGTTACCCAAGGCAGGAAGCCAAAAACATTCAGTACTTC. This gives the protein CASSYPRQEAKNIQYF.

This clonotype has a count of ten or more. This chain joins TRBV10-3 and TRBJ1-4; D is uncertain. Germline assignment: CDR1 ENHRY and CDR2 SYGVKD. The V end was cut by 2 bases, the J end by 5 bases, with 12 bases between. The CDR3 is 15 amino acids. CDR3 nucleotide sequence: TGTGCCATCAGTGAGATGAGACCGGGGAATGAAAAACTGTTTTTT. Its translation: CAISEMRPGNEKLFF.

A few counts support this clonotype. The chain recombines TRBV25-1 with TRBJ2-5; 7 nucleotides match TRBD2. CDR3 size: 13 residues. Trimming cost V 5 bases and J 5 bases; bases outside gene matches: 5. CDR1 is MGHDK and CDR2 is SYGVNS in the germline V gene. CDR3 in DNA: TGTGCCAGCAGTAAACTAGCGAGGGAGACCCAGTACTTC. The encoded protein is CASSKLARETQYF.

The chain recombines TRBV19 with TRBJ2-1, with D perhaps given as TRBD1 or TRBD2 (5 bases each). Per the germline V gene, CDR1 is LNHDA and CDR2 is SQIVND (reference sequence). The CDR3 spans 18 residues. Trimming stripped 3 bases from V and 5 bases from J, with 23 bases between. CDR3 loop: CASSMGELFRGPNNEQFF. CDR3 nucleotides: TGTGCCAGTAGTATGGGGGAATTATTTAGAGGGCCCAACAATGAGCAGTTCTTC.

This clonotype has at least ten counts. The J gene is TRBJ2-7, the V gene TRBV4-2; no reliable D call. Germline CDR1 is LGHNA and CDR2 is YNFKEQ. Trimming pared 6 bases from V and 2 bases from J, leaving 8 bases between. The CDR3 contains 12 residues. CDR3 DNA sequence: TGTGCCAGCAGTTACGAAACCTACGAGCAGTACTTC. The encoded protein is CASSYETYEQYF.

This clonotype was seen a handful of times. The gene calls are TRBV7-3 and TRBJ2-3; D is unclear. This CDR3 has 13 residues. CDR1 and CDR2 (germline): SGHTA, FQGTGA. The V end lost 2 bases, the J end lost 9 bases, and 12 bases lay between the germline ends. In DNA, the CDR3 is TGTGCCAGCAGCTTAGGGGTTCCTGGAACGCAGTATTTT. Protein sequence: CASSLGVPGTQYF.

The chain links TRBV9 to TRBJ1-6; no reliable D call. Per the germline V gene, CDR1 is SGDLS and CDR2 is YYNGEE. V lost 2 bases and J lost 9, with 12 bases in between. The CDR3 covers 14 residues. CDR3 nucleotides: TGTGCCAGCAGCGTTGCCGTGCCCGGTTCACCCCTCCACTTT. Translated: CASSVAVPGSPLHF.

Worth noting for this clonotype: A read error may account for a junction end that differs from germline. The chain couples TRBV27 to TRBJ2-7; no definite D call. From germline, CDR1 is MNHEY and CDR2 SMNVEV (reference sequence). The CDR3 is 13 amino acids. CDR3 sequence: CASSAGSSYQQYF. CDR3 DNA sequence: TGTGCCAGCAGTGCAGGTTCTTCCTACCAGCAGTACTTC.

This clonotype turned up a few times. The gene calls are TRBV12-3 or TRBV12-4 and TRBJ1-3; D unclear. CDR3 size: 14 residues. The ends were cut back, 3 bases at V and 0 bases at J, with 6 bases in the middle. CDR3: CASSLEASGNTIYF. The CDR3 DNA sequence: TGTGCCAGCAGTTTGGAAGCCTCTGGAAACACCATATATTTT.

The chain employs TRBV20-1 and TRBJ1-5; 9 bases fit TRBD1. The CDR3 sequence is 17 residues long. V gave up 6 bases and J gave up 2 bases; unmatched junction bases: 14. Germline V gene data show CDR1 as DFQATT and CDR2 as SNEGSKA (reference sequence). The CDR3 loop is CSAKPGVTGGGNQPQHF. The CDR3 bases are TGCAGTGCCAAACCGGGTGTGACAGGGGGTGGCAATCAGCCCCAGCATTTT.

This clonotype was counted many times. V gene TRBV12-3 or TRBV12-4 combines with J gene TRBJ2-3; D not certain. The CDR3 has 13 amino acids. V was trimmed by 5 bases and J by 5 bases, leaving 11 bases between them. CDR3 loop: CASSLLRRDTQYF. The CDR3 coding sequence is TGTGCCAGCAGTCTATTGAGAAGAGATACGCAGTATTTT.

This clonotype was counted only a few times. J is TRBJ2-3 and V is TRBV20-1, with TRBD1 as a possible D gene (6 bases). Germline V gene sequence: CDR1 DFQATT, CDR2 SNEGSKA (reference sequence). There are 15 residues in the CDR3. Between the trimmed V and J ends, which lost 3 bases and 3 bases, there was a span of 16 bases. CDR3 residues: CSARTQGILTDTQYF. The CDR3 region has the DNA TGCAGTGCTAGGACGCAGGGGATTCTGACAGATACGCAGTATTTT.

This clonotype was counted a few times. The chain has TRBV29-1 and TRBJ2-2; possibly TRBD1 for D (6 bases). V dropped 5 bases and J dropped 5 bases, with 15 bases sitting between them. CDR3 length: 14 amino acids. Germline V CDR1 and CDR2: SQVTM, ANQGSEA. The CDR3 coding sequence is TGCAGCGTTTGGGACAAGGGGTTGACCGGGGAGCTGTTTTTT. It yields the protein CSVWDKGLTGELFF.